Given below is one TCR beta chain in context. Its antigen is as yet unknown. In germline, CDR1 is SNHLY, CDR2 FYNNEI. The CDR3 has 14 amino acids. V was cut by 2 bases and J by 8 bases, with 16 bases left in between. MiXCR, run by TCRdb on the 5' RACE reads, gives a single entry per CDR3 protein. Of about half a million distinct CDR3 sequences in the sample, roughly 18% were seen once. The sample originates from a study of T-cell memory formation after mild COVID-19. Study-wide results and limits: Those CD4+ clones that contracted were mainly in CM and EM (CD8+ ones in EMRA).

Sequencing input: PBMCs or a T cell subset sorted from them (not recorded which). This clonotype originated in an adult woman who had mild COVID-19 (a few samples of this study predate the infection). Cell type and time point are not known. The chain has TRBV2 and TRBJ2-7; D remains ambiguous. CDR3 in DNA: TGTGCCAGCAGTGAACCTAGACCCGTTTTCAAGCAGTACTTC. This encodes CASSEPRPVFKQYF.